Reported below is one T cell receptor (beta chain). Authors' data handling: Estimation of nucleated cell counts relied on the amplification of reference gene primers. The assay was immunoSEQ multiplex PCR, and TCRdb's table has in-frame clones only and misses some. V and J calls and clone size come straight from that table; D and trimming were deduced from the DNA. The sample holds 170,000 or so clones, around 84% seen once. This record comes from a study of blood T cell repertoires in COVID-19. Study-level background: The United States, Italy and Spain supplied acute and convalescent COVID-19 samples. T cells, B-cell-depleted T cells, or PBMCs supplied cDNA or gDNA.

J was trimmed by 4 bases and V by 0 bases; bases with no gene match: 1. This CDR3 has 15 residues. Germline values: CDR1 SGHRS, CDR2 YFSETQ. The source of this sequence is a man between 45 and 60 years old with active or convalescent COVID-19. The sample was peripheral blood. The chain combines TRBV5-1 with TRBJ2-3, with 11 bases identical to TRBD2. As DNA, the CDR3 is TGCGCCAGCAGCTTGGAACTAGCGGGAGCAGATACGCAGTATTTT. The encoded protein is CASSLELAGADTQYF.